The 27 T cell receptor beta chains listed next were all sequenced from one sample in a study of tissue T cells after allogeneic stem cell transplantation. TCRdb keeps only in-frame clones here, not all; method: immunoSEQ multiplex PCR. In the table there are some 47,000 clones, over 70% of which are singletons. The sample taken for sequencing was sorted cells pooled from one or two spleens. The receptor set was obtained from a pool of C57BL/6 mice in good health.

In regard to this clone: Gene names are the mouse ones. CDR3 amino acids: CASSQDWGEGEQYF. Partial CDR3 DNA: TGTGCCAGCAGCCAGGACTGGGGGGAGGGAGAACAGTAC. This chain links TRBV5 with TRBJ2-7; TRBD2 matches 11 bases. The CDR3 extends 1 residue past the end of the read, so its final part is completed from the germline J gene. This CDR3 comprises 14 residues. The V gene end was trimmed by 3 bases and the J gene end by 7 bases; junction bases not matched to a gene: 5. Germline V CDR1 and CDR2: LGHNA, YNLKQL (reference sequence).

Concerning this clone itself: Gene and germline names: mouse. Coverage ceases 1 residue before the CDR3 finishes, and the germline J gene fills in the end. This chain links TRBV19 with TRBJ2-7, with 10 bases fitting TRBD1. The trim removed 6 bases at V and 5 bases at J, leaving 5 bases unmatched. The CDR3 loop spans 13 amino acids. Looked up from germline, CDR1 is FNHDT and CDR2 is SITEND (reference sequence). Partial CDR3 DNA: TGTGCCAGCACCTTGACAGGGGGCAATGAACAGTAC. Its protein is CASTLTGGNEQY. The complete CDR3 reads CASTLTGGNEQYF.

On this clone: Mouse gene names apply. Read coverage stops 1 residue before the CDR3 terminus; the germline J gene supplies the remainder. The rearrangement uses TRBV19 and TRBJ1-6, with a tentative D call TRBD1 (5 bases). TRBJ1-6 is filed as an ORF, its function uncertain. Trimming left V 1 base short and J 3 bases short, with 8 bases between. Germline V lookup: CDR1 FNHDT, CDR2 SITEND (reference sequence). The CDR3 has 15 amino acids. The CDR3 here is CASSIRTIYNSPLYF. The part of the CDR3 DNA that was read is TGTGCCAGCAGTATAAGGACAATCTATAATTCGCCCCTCTAC.

For this clone: The gene names here belong to mouse. Sequencing ends 1 residue short of the CDR3 end; the germline J gene provides the rest. This rearrangement joins TRBV15 to TRBJ2-7; 10 nucleotides agree with TRBD2. CDR1 and CDR2 (germline): SGHND, FRSKSL. There are 14 residues in the CDR3. V dropped 6 bases and J dropped 0; count of bases not matched to a gene: 2. The CDR3 bases that were read are TGTGCCAGCAGCCGGACTGGGGGCTCCTATGAACAGTAC. The encoded protein is CASSRTGGSYEQY. The CDR3 as a whole reads CASSRTGGSYEQYF.

About this clone: Gene names are mouse gene names. The read ends 1 residue before the CDR3 terminus; that terminus is restored from the germline J gene. The chain employs TRBV16 and TRBJ2-1; no definite D call. Germline-derived CDR1 and CDR2 are SGHSA and FRNQAP. V was pared by 2 bases and J by 0 bases, with 8 bases between. The CDR3 contains 15 residues. The DNA read from the CDR3 is TGTGCAAGCAGCTTAAGGTGGGATAACTATGCTGAGCAGTTC. The encoded protein is CASSLRWDNYAEQF. Given in full, the CDR3 is CASSLRWDNYAEQFF.

In regard to this clone: Gene names and germline match the mouse. From the germline J gene comes the end of the CDR3, since the read stops 1 residue before it. The V and J genes are TRBV1 and TRBJ2-2; 8 bases are shared with TRBD2. Trimming took 3 bases from V and 2 from J; bases not matched to a gene: 5. This CDR3 spans 16 amino acids. The germline CDR1 and CDR2 sequences are NSQYPW and LRSPGD (reference sequence). The sequenced part of the CDR3 DNA is TGCACCTGCAGTGCCCCTGGGGGGACTAACACCGGGCAGCTCTAC. Its translation: CTCSAPGGTNTGQLY. Given in full, the CDR3 is CTCSAPGGTNTGQLYF.

The sample holds a few counts of this clone. Gene and germline names: mouse. The read falls 1 residue short of the CDR3 end, and the missing part is taken from the germline J gene. This sequence joins TRBV16 and TRBJ2-7, with TRBD2 matching over 10 bases. With V trimmed by 5 bases and J by 1 base, 5 bases remained unmatched. The CDR3 spans 15 residues. CDR1 is SGHSA and CDR2 is FRNQAP in the germline V gene. CDR3: CASSGRTGGSYEQYF. Partial CDR3 DNA: TGTGCAAGCAGCGGGCGGACTGGGGGATCCTATGAACAGTAC.

As regards this clone: Mouse gene names and germline throughout. The CDR3 end is not reached by the read, which stops 1 residue before it; the germline J gene fills it in. The chain uses TRBV4 and TRBJ2-1; weak D call: TRBD2 (5 bases). The germline CDR1 and CDR2 sequences are LGHDT and YNNKQL (reference sequence). Deletions cut 3 bases from V and 1 base from J, with 7 bases between. The CDR3 runs 14 residues. The CDR3 sequence is CASSYAGNYAEQFF. CDR3 DNA (partial): TGTGCCAGCAGCTACGCTGGGAACTATGCTGAGCAGTTC. Full variable domain (missing parts from reference TRBV4 and TRBJ2-1): ETAVFQTPNYHVTQVGNEVSFNCKQTLGHDTMYWYKQDSKKLLKIMFSYNNKQLIVNETVPRRFSPQSSDKAHLNLRIKSVEPEDSAVYLCASSYAGNYAEQFFGPGTRLTVL.

Notes on this clone: Mouse names are used for the genes. The read finishes 1 residue shy of the CDR3 end, and the germline J gene is used to complete it. The rearrangement uses TRBV31 and TRBJ2-3, with 10 nucleotides matching TRBD1. From germline, CDR1 is GKSSPN and CDR2 SITVG. The V and J ends lost 0 bases and 0 bases, in that order; junction bases with no gene match: 3. The CDR3 has 16 residues. The CDR3 reads CAWSLRDRGSAETLYF. CDR3 DNA, as far as it was read: TGTGCCTGGAGTCTTCGGGACAGGGGTAGTGCAGAAACGCTGTAT.

On this clone: Germline and genes here are mouse. The read falls 1 residue short of the CDR3 end, and the missing part is taken from the germline J gene. Other DNA sequences in the sample encode the same CDR3. The chain combines TRBV4 with TRBJ1-1; a possible D gene is TRBD1 (5 bases). The CDR3 runs 13 residues. Trimming pared 4 bases from V and 0 bases from J, leaving 6 bases between. In germline, CDR1 is LGHDT, CDR2 YNNKQL (reference sequence). The CDR3 region is CASSLQANTEVFF. Partial CDR3 DNA: TGTGCCAGCAGCTTACAGGCAAACACAGAAGTCTTC. Variable domain in full (rest from reference TRBV4 and TRBJ1-1): ETAVFQTPNYHVTQVGNEVSFNCKQTLGHDTMYWYKQDSKKLLKIMFSYNNKQLIVNETVPRRFSPQSSDKAHLNLRIKSVEPEDSAVYLCASSLQANTEVFFGKGTRLTVV.

A word on this clone: Genes and germline are mouse. The missing CDR3 end, 1 residue past where the read stops, is filled in from the germline J gene. The rearrangement links TRBV13-2 to TRBJ2-5; D might be TRBD1 or TRBD2, each matching 5 bases. CDR1 and CDR2 from the germline V gene are NNHNN and SYGAGS (reference sequence). V was pared by 5 bases and J by 5 bases, with 9 bases between. This CDR3 is 12 amino acids long. The CDR3 DNA, read in part, is TGTGCCAGCGGGAGGGGCGTAGACACCCAGTAC. Translation: CASGRGVDTQY. The CDR3 in full is CASGRGVDTQYF.

In its sample, this clone was seen a few times. Gene names and germline refer to mouse. From the germline J gene comes the end of the CDR3, since the read stops 1 residue before it. The rearrangement links TRBV1 to TRBJ1-2; 8 bases line up with TRBD1. Germline CDR1 NSQYPW, CDR2 LRSPGD (reference sequence). The CDR3 sequence is 16 residues long. V lost 0 bases to trimming and J lost 0 bases; unmatched junction nucleotides: 3. The CDR3 spells CTCSADKGQANSDYTF. The DNA read from the CDR3 is TGCACCTGCAGTGCAGATAAGGGACAGGCAAACTCCGACTACACC.

As regards this clone: The listed genes are named as in mouse. The sequence runs out 1 residue before the end of the CDR3; the remainder is reconstructed from the germline J gene. Different DNA sequences within this sample yield the same CDR3. The chain links TRBV2 to TRBJ1-1; D is possibly TRBD1 (6 bases). CDR3 length: 12 amino acids. CDR1 LGHNA and CDR2 YSYQKL come from the germline V gene. V dropped 3 bases and J dropped 5 bases, with 7 bases sitting between them. CDR3 region: CASSQGQTEVFF. The part of the CDR3 DNA that was read is TGTGCCAGCAGCCAGGGACAAACAGAAGTCTTC. Filled out from reference TRBV2 and TRBJ1-1, the complete variable domain reads DPKIIQKPKYLVAVTGSEKILICEQYLGHNAMYWYRQSAKKPLEFMFSYSYQKLMDNQTASSRFQPQSSKKNHLDLQITALKPDDSATYFCASSQGQTEVFFGKGTRLTVV.

This clone was picked up a small number of times. The genes are named according to mouse. The read finishes 1 residue shy of the CDR3 end, and the germline J gene is used to complete it. The chain employs TRBV14 and TRBJ2-7; D perhaps matches TRBD2 (6 bases). Germline V gene lookup returns CDR1 SGHDT and CDR2 FRDEAV. V was clipped by 5 bases and J by 7 bases, with 13 bases between them. This CDR3 contains 12 residues. The covered CDR3 bases are TGTGCCAGCAGCCCGACTGGTCCGGAACAGTAC. Translation gives CASSPTGPEQY. The entire CDR3 sequence reads CASSPTGPEQYF.

As regards this clone: Genes and germline are mouse. The read falls 1 residue short of the CDR3 end, and the missing part is taken from the germline J gene. The chain is built from TRBV31 and TRBJ1-3; possibly TRBD1 for D (6 bases). The germline V and J ends were trimmed by 0 bases and 2 bases, with 8 bases remaining between them. The CDR3 extends over 14 amino acids. Germline CDR1 GKSSPN, CDR2 SITVG. Here the CDR3 reads CAWSLGGAGNTLYF. Incomplete CDR3 DNA: TGTGCCTGGAGTCTAGGGGGAGCTGGAAATACGCTCTAT.

About this clone: Germline and genes here are mouse. The read ends 1 residue early relative to the CDR3; the germline J gene fills the gap. This chain uses TRBV23 with TRBJ2-7; the listed D gene, TRBD2, was not tested against the DNA. Germline CDR1 and CDR2: KGHTA and FQNQQP. The CDR3 sequence is 15 residues long. The CDR3 region is CSSSPDWSSSYEQYF. The DNA read from the CDR3 is TGCTCCAGCAGTCCTGACTGGTCGAGCTCCTATGAACAGTAC. The full variable domain, completed using reference TRBV23 and TRBJ2-7, is DAAVTQKPRYLIKMKGQEAEMKCIPEKGHTAVFWYQQKQSKELKFLIYFQNQQPLDQIDMVKERFSAVCPSSSLCSLGIRTCEAEDSALYLCSSSPDWSSSYEQYFGPGTRLTVL.

This clone was detected once. All gene names here are mouse names. Distinct nucleotide sequences in the sample also encode this CDR3. The covered CDR3 bases are TGTGGTGCTAGGGATCCGGGGCAAAACACAGAAGTCTTC. As protein: CGARDPGQNTEVF. The CDR3 as a whole reads CGARDPGQNTEVFF. The chain joins TRBV20 to TRBJ1-1; maybe TRBD1 (5 bases). The read halts 1 residue ahead of the CDR3 end, with the missing end drawn from the germline J gene. V lost 0 bases to trimming and J lost 1 base, with 9 bases between them. This CDR3 is built from 14 residues. CDR1 is GFQATS and CDR2 is STVNSAI in the germline V gene.

With respect to this clone: Gene names denote mouse genes. The missing CDR3 end, 1 residue past where the read stops, is filled in from the germline J gene. The chain links TRBV16 to TRBJ2-5, with 8 bases lining up with TRBD2. Germline trimming cut 3 bases from V and 3 bases from J; bases unmatched to any gene: 2. The CDR3 totals 14 residues. Germline loops: CDR1 SGHSA, CDR2 FRNQAP. The chain's CDR3 is CASSFDWGQDTQYF. CDR3 DNA, as far as it was read: TGTGCAAGCAGCTTTGACTGGGGACAAGACACCCAGTAC.

Worth noting for this clone: Each gene name is a mouse one. The sequenced fragment ends 1 residue before the CDR3 boundary, so the rest is inferred from the germline J gene. This rearrangement joins TRBV31 to TRBJ1-6; D may be TRBD1 (5 bases). TRBJ1-6 is an ORF, and what it does is uncertain. The CDR3 loop spans 14 amino acids. The germline V gene encodes CDR1 GKSSPN and CDR2 SITVG. With 0 bases removed from V and 7 bases from J, the gap between germline ends came to 10 bases. The chain's CDR3 is CAWSLGGGNSPLYF. The sequenced part of the CDR3 DNA is TGTGCCTGGAGTCTCGGGGGAGGAAATTCGCCCCTCTAC.

Turning to this clone: Gene labels here are mouse ones. The read comes to an end 1 residue before the CDR3 does, leaving the germline J gene to fill in the end. This chain connects TRBV3 to TRBJ1-4; perhaps TRBD1 as D (5 bases). The V and J ends lost 3 bases and 5 bases respectively, with 10 bases between them. Germline CDR1 reads SNHLY; CDR2 reads FYNGKV (reference sequence). This CDR3 contains 14 residues. CDR3 amino acids: CASSFGGGNERLFF. The CDR3 bases that were read are TGTGCCAGCAGCTTTGGGGGTGGGAACGAAAGATTATTT. Drawing the rest from reference TRBV3 and TRBJ1-4, the complete variable domain is GPKVLQIPSHQIIDMGQMVTLNCDPVSNHLYFYWYKQILGQQMEFLVNFYNGKVMEKSKLFKDQFSVERPDGSYFTLKIQPTALEDSAVYFCASSFGGGNERLFFGHGTKLSVL.

With regard to this clone: The germline and genes are mouse ones. The CDR3 end falls 1 residue outside the read, so it is completed with the germline J gene. The chain carries TRBV20 and TRBJ2-2, with a tentative D call TRBD1 (7 bases). V was pared by 2 bases and J by 2 bases, with 9 bases between. The germline V gene encodes CDR1 GFQATS and CDR2 STVNSAI. The CDR3 covers 14 residues. Incomplete CDR3 DNA: TGTGGTGCTAGGAGAGGGGGCAACACCGGGCAGCTCTAC. Amino acid sequence: CGARRGGNTGQLY. The full CDR3 is CGARRGGNTGQLYF. The full variable domain, completed using reference TRBV20 and TRBJ2-2, is GALVYQYPRRTICKSGTSMRMECQAVGFQATSVAWYRQSPQKTFELIALSTVNSAIKYEQNFTQEKFPISHPNLSFSSMTVLNAYLEDRGLYLCGARRGGNTGQLYFGEGSKLTVL.

This clone was counted a few times. The gene names given are mouse names. The read comes to an end 1 residue before the CDR3 does, leaving the germline J gene to fill in the end. This specimen includes other DNA sequences encoding the same CDR3. The V and J genes are TRBV13-2 and TRBJ2-7; 10 bases agree with TRBD2. V shed 0 bases, J shed 7 bases, and the junction held 4 bases outside the gene matches. The CDR3 is 14 residues long. The V gene's germline CDR1 is NNHNN and CDR2 SYGAGS (reference sequence). Incomplete CDR3 DNA: TGTGCCAGCGGTGATGCTGGGGGGGCGCCAGAACAGTAC. Amino acid sequence: CASGDAGGAPEQY. The complete CDR3 sequence is CASGDAGGAPEQYF.

A word on this clone: Here the gene names and germline are mouse. Coverage ceases 1 residue before the CDR3 finishes, and the germline J gene fills in the end. This chain links TRBV20 with TRBJ1-3, with TRBD1 identical over 9 bases. V shed 5 bases, J shed 2 bases, and the junction held 7 bases outside the gene matches. Per germline, CDR1 GFQATS and CDR2 STVNSAI. The CDR3 consists of 15 residues. The DNA read from the CDR3 is TGTGGTGCTTCCGGGACAGGGAGGGCTGGAAATACGCTCTAT. This sequence encodes CGASGTGRAGNTLY. The full CDR3 sequence reads CGASGTGRAGNTLYF.

Turning to this clone: These gene names are mouse names. The CDR3 here is CAWSDRVDTQYF. The CDR3 DNA, read in part, is TGTGCCTGGAGCGACAGGGTTGACACCCAGTAC. J is TRBJ2-5 and V is TRBV31; TRBD1 aligns across 7 bases. The CDR3 end falls 1 residue outside the read, so it is completed with the germline J gene. This CDR3 region has 12 residues. The junction had 3 bases not matched to a gene; V was cut back by 3 bases and J by 6 bases. In germline, CDR1 is GKSSPN, CDR2 SITVG.

As concerns this clone: Gene names follow the mouse nomenclature. The read is 1 residue too short to cover the CDR3 end, so that end is filled in from the germline J gene. This sequence joins TRBV30 and TRBJ2-7, with D possibly being TRBD2 (6 bases). V dropped 0 bases and J dropped 3 bases, with 6 bases sitting between them. Germline-derived CDR1 and CDR2 are SQVVS and ANEGSEA. This CDR3 is built from 12 residues. The CDR3 protein is CSSRELGYEQYF. The part of the CDR3 DNA that was read is TGTAGTTCTAGAGAACTGGGCTATGAACAGTAC.

This clone was observed a handful of times. Gene names are the mouse ones. The sequence runs out 1 residue before the end of the CDR3; the remainder is reconstructed from the germline J gene. This chain connects TRBV31 to TRBJ2-7; D is ambiguous. The CDR3 runs 12 residues. Germline CDR1 GKSSPN, CDR2 SITVG. V lost 0 bases and J 4 bases, leaving 7 bases between the germline ends. The sequenced CDR3 bases are TGTGCCTGGAGTCTAGTTGGTTATGAACAGTAC. Translating it yields CAWSLVGYEQY. The complete CDR3 protein is CAWSLVGYEQYF.

Regarding this clone: Gene names refer to mouse genes. The CDR3 goes on 1 residue after the read ends, and that part is filled in from the germline J gene. The genes are TRBV23 and TRBJ2-5; the table calls TRBD2, which could not be checked here. CDR3 size: 15 residues. Germline assignment: CDR1 KGHTA and CDR2 FQNQQP. CDR3 sequence reads: CSSSQFDWAQDTQYF. The DNA read from the CDR3 is TGCTCCAGCAGTCAATTCGACTGGGCCCAAGACACCCAGTAC.